The T cell receptor beta chain described here comes from a study of cytomegalovirus exposure and HLA in healthy donors. This CDR3 region has 15 residues. CDR1 is MNHEY and CDR2 is SVGAGI in the germline V gene. Between the trimmed V and J ends, which lost 0 bases and 2 bases, there was a span of 11 bases. As to this clone: The target antigen is unknown.

Primers included in the PCR were 60 Vbeta and 13 Jbeta primers. Some clones are missing from TCRdb's copy, which holds only in-frame ones; the method was immunoSEQ multiplex PCR. The sample carries about 140,000 clones, 65% to 80% recorded once. Study-level findings and limits: A list of approximately 160 TCR beta chains associated with cytomegalovirus was given. Rare TCR sequences predominated, though certain public TCRs were found in many donors.

This TCR came from a male donor in good health and CMV-seropositive. Sequenced input: PBMCs. The J gene is TRBJ2-7, the V gene TRBV6-5, with a tentative D call TRBD2 (6 bases). The DNA of the CDR3 is TGTGCCAGCAGTTACTCAGGGACTGTCACCTACGAGCAGTACTTC. Amino acid sequence: CASSYSGTVTYEQYF.